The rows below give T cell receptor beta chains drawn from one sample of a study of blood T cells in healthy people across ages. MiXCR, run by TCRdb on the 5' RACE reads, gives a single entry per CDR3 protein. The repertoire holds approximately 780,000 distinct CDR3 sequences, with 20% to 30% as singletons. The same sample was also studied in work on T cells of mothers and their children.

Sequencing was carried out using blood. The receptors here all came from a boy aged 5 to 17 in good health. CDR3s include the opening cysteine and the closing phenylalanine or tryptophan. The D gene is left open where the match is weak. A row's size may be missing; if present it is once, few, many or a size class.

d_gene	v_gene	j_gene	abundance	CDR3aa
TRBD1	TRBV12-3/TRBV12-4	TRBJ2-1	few	CASSNRPGGENNEQFF
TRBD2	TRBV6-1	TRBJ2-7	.	CASRAGPSYEQYF
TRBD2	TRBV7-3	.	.	CASSPGTSGGEEQFF
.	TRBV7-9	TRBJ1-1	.	CASSFGGLEAFF
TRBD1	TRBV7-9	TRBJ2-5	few	CASSWTWDRVKETQYF
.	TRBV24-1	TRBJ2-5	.	CATSDPGTSASRYF
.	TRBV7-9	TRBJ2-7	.	CASSQRQTYEQYF
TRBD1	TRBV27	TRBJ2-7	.	CASSLAGQGTYEQYF
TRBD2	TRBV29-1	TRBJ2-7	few	CSVGSGGPYEQYF
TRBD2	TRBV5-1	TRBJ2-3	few	CASSLAGGGPGTQYF
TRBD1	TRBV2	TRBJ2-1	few	CASSGTTGILNNEQFF
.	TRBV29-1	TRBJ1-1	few	CSVERDGGVNTEAFF
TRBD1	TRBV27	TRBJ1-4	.	CASSSPSGQGNEKLFF